This T cell receptor beta chain emerged from a study of T-cell memory formation after mild COVID-19. This clonotype occurred many times. Its matching antigen is unknown. Points from the study as a whole: Mainly CM and EM harbored the contracting CD4+ clones; mainly EMRA harbored the CD8+ ones. Pre-infection memory showed some responding clones, and this suggested that cross-reactive memory joined. Confirmation was lacking for SARS-CoV-2 specificity of second-wave clones that peaked on day 37.

It was 5'RACE with constant-segment primers that produced the TCR alpha and TCR beta cDNA libraries, which carried sample barcodes and UMIs. One entry per CDR3 protein, called by TCRdb with MiXCR from the 5' RACE reads. The data contain about 130,000 distinct CDR3 sequences, approximately 5.9% of them singletons. CDR3 length: 15 amino acids. Looked up from germline, CDR1 is SGHRS and CDR2 is YFSETQ. Trimming removed 4 bases from V and 4 bases from J; junction bases left unmatched: 8. The clonotype originates from an adult woman who had mild COVID-19 (a few samples of this study predate the infection). Cell type and time point are not known. Material for sequencing was PBMCs or a T cell subset sorted from them (not recorded which). The V call is TRBV5-1, the J call TRBJ2-7; 10 bases are a match to TRBD2. CDR3 sequence (DNA): TGCGCCAGCAGCCCTCCTAGCGGGGGTCTGTACGAGCAGTACTTC. It is translated as CASSPPSGGLYEQYF.